This TCR beta chain derives from a study of T cells in Graves' hyperthyroidism and ophthalmopathy. Overall study findings and caveats: Most expanded thyroid clonotypes above 0.001 also appeared in blood.

In this sample, this clonotype turned up a few times. Its antigen is unidentified. This sample holds PBMCs from around 9.9 ml fresh peripheral blood. Amplification targeted TCR beta CDR3 regions from RNA transcripts. The HTBI set primed first-round TCR CDR3 RT-PCR. MiXCR was run by TCRdb on the multiplex PCR reads, yielding one entry per CDR3 protein. The sample gives about 300,000 distinct CDR3 sequences, approximately 18% of which show up once; roughly 40% is in the top ten. Input material: blood. The sequence came from a man aged 50 to 60 with Graves' ophthalmopathy.

CDR3 sequence: CASSFEPSSGNTIYF. The CDR3 DNA follows: TGTGCCAGCAGTTTTGAACCGAGCTCTGGAAACACCATATATTTT. This chain links TRBV28 with TRBJ1-3; D gene uncertain. V was trimmed by 3 bases and J by 0 bases, leaving 9 bases between them. Germline V lookup: CDR1 MDHEN, CDR2 SYDVKM. The CDR3 is 15 amino acids.